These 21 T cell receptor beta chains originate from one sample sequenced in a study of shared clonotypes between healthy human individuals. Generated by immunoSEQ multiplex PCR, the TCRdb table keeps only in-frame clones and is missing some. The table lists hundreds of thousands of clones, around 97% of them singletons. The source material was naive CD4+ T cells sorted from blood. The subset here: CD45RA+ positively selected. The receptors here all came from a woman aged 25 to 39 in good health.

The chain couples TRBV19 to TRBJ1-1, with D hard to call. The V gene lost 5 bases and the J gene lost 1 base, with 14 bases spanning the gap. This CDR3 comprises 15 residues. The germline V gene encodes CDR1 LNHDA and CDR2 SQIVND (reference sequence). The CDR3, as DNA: TGTGCCAGTAGTCCCGGTGGCCCGTGGAACACTGAAGCTTTCTTT. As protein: CASSPGGPWNTEAFF.

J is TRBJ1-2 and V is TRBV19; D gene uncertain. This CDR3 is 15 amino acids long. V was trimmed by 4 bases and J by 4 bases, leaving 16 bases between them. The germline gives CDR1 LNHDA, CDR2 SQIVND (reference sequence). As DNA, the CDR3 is TGTGCCAGTAGTAGACAACACGGCTCTGGCTATGGCTACACCTTC. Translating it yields CASSRQHGSGYGYTF.

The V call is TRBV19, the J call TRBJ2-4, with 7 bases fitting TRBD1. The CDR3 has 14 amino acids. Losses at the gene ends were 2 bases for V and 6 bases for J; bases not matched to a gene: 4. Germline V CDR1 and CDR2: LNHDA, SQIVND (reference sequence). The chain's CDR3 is CASSILQGTNIQYF. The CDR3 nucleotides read TGTGCCAGTAGTATACTACAGGGGACAAACATTCAGTACTTC.

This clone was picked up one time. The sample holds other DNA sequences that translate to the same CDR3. Here the CDR3 DNA reads TGCAGTGCTAGAGCCGGGACTGAAGCTTTCTTT. Its translation: CSARAGTEAFF. This chain links TRBV20-1 with TRBJ1-1, with unresolved D. Germline loops: CDR1 DFQATT, CDR2 SNEGSKA (reference sequence). The CDR3 has 11 residues. Between the trimmed V and J ends, which lost 1 base and 5 bases, there was a span of 5 bases.

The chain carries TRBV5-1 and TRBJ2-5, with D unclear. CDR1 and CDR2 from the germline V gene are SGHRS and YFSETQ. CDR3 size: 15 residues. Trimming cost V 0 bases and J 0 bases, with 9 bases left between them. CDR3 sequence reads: CASSLGSQYQETQYF. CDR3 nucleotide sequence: TGCGCCAGCAGCTTGGGTTCCCAGTACCAAGAGACCCAGTACTTC.

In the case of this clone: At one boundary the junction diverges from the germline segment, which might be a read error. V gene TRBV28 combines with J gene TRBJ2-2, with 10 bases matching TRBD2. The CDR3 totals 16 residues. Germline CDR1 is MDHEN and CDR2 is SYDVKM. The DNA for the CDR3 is TGTGCCAGCACCCTGGGAACTAGCGGGGTGGTCGGGAAGCTGTTTTTT. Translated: CASTLGTSGVVGKLFF.

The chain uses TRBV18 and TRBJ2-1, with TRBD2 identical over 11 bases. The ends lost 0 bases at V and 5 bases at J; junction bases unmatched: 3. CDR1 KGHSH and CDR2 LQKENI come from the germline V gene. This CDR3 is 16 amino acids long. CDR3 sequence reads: CASSPPGLAANNEQFF. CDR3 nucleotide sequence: TGTGCCAGCTCACCACCGGGACTAGCGGCGAACAATGAGCAGTTCTTC. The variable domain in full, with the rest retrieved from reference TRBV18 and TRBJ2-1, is NAGVMQNPRHLVRRRGQEARLRCSPMKGHSHVYWYRQLPEEGLKFMVYLQKENIIDESGMPKERFSAEFPKEGPSILRIQQVVRGDSAAYFCASSPPGLAANNEQFFGPGTRLTVL.

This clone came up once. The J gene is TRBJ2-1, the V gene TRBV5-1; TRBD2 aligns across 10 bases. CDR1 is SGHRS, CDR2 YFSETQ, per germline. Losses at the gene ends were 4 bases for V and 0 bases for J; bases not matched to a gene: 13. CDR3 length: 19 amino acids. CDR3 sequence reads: CASSPAKLAGASSYNEQFF. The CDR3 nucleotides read TGCGCCAGCAGCCCCGCTAAGCTAGCGGGAGCTAGCTCCTACAATGAGCAGTTCTTC.

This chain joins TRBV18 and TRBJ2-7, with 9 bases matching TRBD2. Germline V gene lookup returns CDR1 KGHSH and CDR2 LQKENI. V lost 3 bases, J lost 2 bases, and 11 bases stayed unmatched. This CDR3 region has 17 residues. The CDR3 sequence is CASSPSLGREGPYEQYF. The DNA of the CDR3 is TGTGCCAGCTCACCCTCCCTGGGGCGGGAGGGTCCCTACGAGCAGTACTTC.

Here the CDR3 reads CASSETAPDSRLAGGPREQYF. CDR3 nucleotides: TGTGCCAGCAGTGAAACGGCTCCCGACAGCAGACTAGCGGGAGGGCCGAGGGAGCAGTACTTC. The chain uses TRBV6-1 and TRBJ2-7, with 14 nucleotides matching TRBD2. Germline assignment: CDR1 MNHNS and CDR2 SASEGT. CDR3 size: 21 residues. V lost 2 bases, J lost 7 bases, and 22 bases stayed unmatched.

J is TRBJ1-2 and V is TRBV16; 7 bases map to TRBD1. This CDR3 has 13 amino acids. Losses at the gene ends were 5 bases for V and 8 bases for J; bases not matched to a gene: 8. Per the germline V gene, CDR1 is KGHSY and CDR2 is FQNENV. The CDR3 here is CASSKDRSGGYTF. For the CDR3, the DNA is TGTGCCAGCAGCAAGGACAGGTCTGGCGGCTACACCTTC. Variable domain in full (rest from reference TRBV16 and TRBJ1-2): GEEVAQTPKHLVRGEGQKAKLYCAPIKGHSYVFWYQQVLKNEFKFLISFQNENVFDETGMPKERFSAKCLPNSPCSLEIQATKLEDSAVYFCASSKDRSGGYTFGSGTRLTVV.

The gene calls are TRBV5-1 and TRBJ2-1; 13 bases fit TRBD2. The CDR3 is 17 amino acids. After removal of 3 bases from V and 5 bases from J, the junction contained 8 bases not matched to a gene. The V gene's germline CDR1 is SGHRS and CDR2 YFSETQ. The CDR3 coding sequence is TGCGCCAGCAGCTGGCTCCCGGGACTAGCGGGAAACAATGAGCAGTTCTTC. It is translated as CASSWLPGLAGNNEQFF.

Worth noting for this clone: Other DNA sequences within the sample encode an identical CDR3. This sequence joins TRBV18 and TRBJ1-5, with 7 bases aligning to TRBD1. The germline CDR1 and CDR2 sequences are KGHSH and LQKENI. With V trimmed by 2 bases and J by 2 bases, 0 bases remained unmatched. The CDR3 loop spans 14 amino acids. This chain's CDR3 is CASSPGTGNQPQHF. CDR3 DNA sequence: TGTGCCAGCTCACCAGGGACAGGCAATCAGCCCCAGCATTTT. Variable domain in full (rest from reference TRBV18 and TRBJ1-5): NAGVMQNPRHLVRRRGQEARLRCSPMKGHSHVYWYRQLPEEGLKFMVYLQKENIIDESGMPKERFSAEFPKEGPSILRIQQVVRGDSAAYFCASSPGTGNQPQHFGDGTRLSIL.

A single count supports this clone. The CDR3 sequence is CASSPTTGPANTGELFF. The CDR3 nucleotides are TGTGCCAGCTCACCGACTACGGGGCCCGCGAACACCGGGGAGCTGTTTTTT. The rearrangement uses TRBV18 and TRBJ2-2; either TRBD1 or TRBD2 may supply D (5 bases each). Germline CDR1 and CDR2: KGHSH and LQKENI. V lost 3 bases to trimming and J lost 0 bases, with 14 bases between them. The CDR3 loop spans 17 amino acids.

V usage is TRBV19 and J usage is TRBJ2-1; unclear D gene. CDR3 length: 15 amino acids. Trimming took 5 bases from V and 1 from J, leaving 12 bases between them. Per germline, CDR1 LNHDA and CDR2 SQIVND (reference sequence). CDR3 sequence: CASSRQASSYNEQFF. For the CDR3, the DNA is TGTGCCAGTAGTCGACAAGCCAGTTCCTACAATGAGCAGTTCTTC.

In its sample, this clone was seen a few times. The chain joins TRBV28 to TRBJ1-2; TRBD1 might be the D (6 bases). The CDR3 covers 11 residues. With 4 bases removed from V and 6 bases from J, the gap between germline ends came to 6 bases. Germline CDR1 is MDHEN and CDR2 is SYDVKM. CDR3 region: CASSYRDGYTF. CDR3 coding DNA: TGTGCCAGCAGTTACAGGGATGGCTACACCTTC.

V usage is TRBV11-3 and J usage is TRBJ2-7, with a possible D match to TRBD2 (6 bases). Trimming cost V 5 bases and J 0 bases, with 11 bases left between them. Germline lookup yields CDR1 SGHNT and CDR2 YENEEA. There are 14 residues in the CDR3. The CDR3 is CASSPLADSYEQYF. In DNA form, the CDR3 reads TGTGCCAGCAGCCCATTAGCGGACTCCTACGAGCAGTACTTC.

This chain's CDR3 is CSGSRGQPQHF. CDR3 bases: TGCAGTGGCTCAAGGGGTCAGCCCCAGCATTTT. The chain joins TRBV20-1 to TRBJ1-5; perhaps TRBD1 as D (5 bases). Germline V CDR1 and CDR2: DFQATT, SNEGSKA (reference sequence). The CDR3 runs to 11 residues. V shed 7 bases and J shed 6 bases, with 10 bases lying between them.

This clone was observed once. The CDR3 region is CASSKALPDSHRRAGELFF. The DNA of the CDR3 is TGTGCCAGCAGCAAAGCGCTGCCGGACAGCCACAGGCGGGCCGGGGAGCTGTTTTTT. The chain uses TRBV21-1 and TRBJ2-2; TRBD1, the table's D call, lacks a check against the DNA. TRBV21-1 is a listed pseudogene. The length of the CDR3 is 19 residues.

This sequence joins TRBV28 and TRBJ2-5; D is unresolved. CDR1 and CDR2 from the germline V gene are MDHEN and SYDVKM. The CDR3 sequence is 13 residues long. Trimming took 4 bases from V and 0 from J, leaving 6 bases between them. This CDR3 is CASSSGDQETQYF. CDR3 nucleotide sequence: TGTGCCAGCAGTTCGGGCGACCAAGAGACCCAGTACTTC.

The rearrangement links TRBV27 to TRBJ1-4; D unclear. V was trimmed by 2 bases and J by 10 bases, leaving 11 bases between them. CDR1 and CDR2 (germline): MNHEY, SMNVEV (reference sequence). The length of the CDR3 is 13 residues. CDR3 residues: CASSLRGYGKLFF. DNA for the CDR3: TGTGCCAGCAGTTTACGTGGGTATGGAAAACTGTTTTTT.